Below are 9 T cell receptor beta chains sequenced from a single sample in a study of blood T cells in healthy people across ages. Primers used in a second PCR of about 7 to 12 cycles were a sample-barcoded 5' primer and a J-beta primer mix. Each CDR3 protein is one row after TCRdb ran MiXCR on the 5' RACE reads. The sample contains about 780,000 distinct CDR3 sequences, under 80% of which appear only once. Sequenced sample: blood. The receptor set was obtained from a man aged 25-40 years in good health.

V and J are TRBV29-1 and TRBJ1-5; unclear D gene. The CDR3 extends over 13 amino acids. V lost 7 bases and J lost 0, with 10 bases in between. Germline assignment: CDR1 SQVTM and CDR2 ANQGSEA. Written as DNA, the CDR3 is TGCAGCGGATCGGACGGTAGCAATCAGCCCCAGCATTTT. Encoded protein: CSGSDGSNQPQHF. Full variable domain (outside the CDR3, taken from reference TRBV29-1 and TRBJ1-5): SAVISQKPSRDICQRGTSLTIQCQVDSQVTMMFWYRQQPGQSLTLIATANQGSEATYESGFVIDKFPISRPNLTFSTLTVSNMSPEDSSIYLCSGSDGSNQPQHFGDGTRLSIL.

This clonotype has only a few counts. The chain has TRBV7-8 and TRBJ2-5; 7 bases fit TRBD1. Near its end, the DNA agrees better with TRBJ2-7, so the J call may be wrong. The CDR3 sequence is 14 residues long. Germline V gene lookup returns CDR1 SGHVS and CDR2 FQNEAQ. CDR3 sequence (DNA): TGTGCCAGCAGCTTAGACAGGGGCCTCTCCGAGCAGTACTTC. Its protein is CASSLDRGLSEQYF.

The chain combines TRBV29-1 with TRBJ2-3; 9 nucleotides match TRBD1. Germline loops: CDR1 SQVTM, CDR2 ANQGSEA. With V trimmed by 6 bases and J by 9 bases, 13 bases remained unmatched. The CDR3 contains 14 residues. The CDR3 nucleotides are TGCAGCGTGAACTTACAGGGGGCCGGGGGCACGCAGTATTTT. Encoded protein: CSVNLQGAGGTQYF.

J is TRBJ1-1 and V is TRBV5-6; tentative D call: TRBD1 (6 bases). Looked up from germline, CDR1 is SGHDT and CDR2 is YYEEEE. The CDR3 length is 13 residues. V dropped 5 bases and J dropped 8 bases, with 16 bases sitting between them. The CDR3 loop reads CASSTRQEAEAFF. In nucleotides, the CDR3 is TGTGCCAGCAGTACCCGACAGGAGGCGGAAGCTTTCTTT. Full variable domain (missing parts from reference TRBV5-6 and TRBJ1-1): DAGVTQSPTHLIKTRGQQVTLRCSPKSGHDTVSWYQQALGQGPQFIFQYYEEEERQRGNFPDRFSGHQFPNYSSELNVNALLLGDSALYLCASSTRQEAEAFFGQGTRLTVV.

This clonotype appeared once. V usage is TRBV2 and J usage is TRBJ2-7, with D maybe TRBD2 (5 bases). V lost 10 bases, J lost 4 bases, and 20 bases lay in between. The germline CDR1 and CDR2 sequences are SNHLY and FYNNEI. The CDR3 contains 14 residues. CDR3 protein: CATQEDGTGYEQYF. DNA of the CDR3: TGTGCCACCCAAGAAGACGGCACGGGGTACGAGCAGTACTTC. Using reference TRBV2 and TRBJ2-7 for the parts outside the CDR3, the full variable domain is EPEVTQTPSHQVTQMGQEVILRCVPISNHLYFYWYRQILGQKVEFLVSFYNNEISEKSEIFDDQFSVERPDGSNFTLKIRSTKLEDSAMYFCATQEDGTGYEQYFGPGTRLTVT.

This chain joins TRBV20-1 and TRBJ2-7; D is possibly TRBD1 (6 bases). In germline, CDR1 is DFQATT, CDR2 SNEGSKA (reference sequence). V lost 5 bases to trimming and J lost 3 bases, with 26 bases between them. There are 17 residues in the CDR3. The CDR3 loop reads CSAPRARGSTYRYEQYF. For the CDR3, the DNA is TGCAGTGCTCCTAGGGCCAGGGGCTCTACGTACCGCTACGAGCAGTACTTC.

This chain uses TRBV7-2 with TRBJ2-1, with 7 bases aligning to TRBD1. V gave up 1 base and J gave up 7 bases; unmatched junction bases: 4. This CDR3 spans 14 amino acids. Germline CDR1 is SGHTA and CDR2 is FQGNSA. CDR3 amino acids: CASSLGMTGNEQFF. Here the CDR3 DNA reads TGTGCCAGCAGCTTAGGCATGACAGGGAATGAGCAGTTCTTC.

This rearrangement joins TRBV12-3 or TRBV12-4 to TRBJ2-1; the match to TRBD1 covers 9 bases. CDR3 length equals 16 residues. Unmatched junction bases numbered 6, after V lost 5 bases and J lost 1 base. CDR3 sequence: CASSGTDRGSYNEQFF. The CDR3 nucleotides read TGTGCCAGCAGTGGGACGGACAGGGGATCCTACAATGAGCAGTTCTTC.

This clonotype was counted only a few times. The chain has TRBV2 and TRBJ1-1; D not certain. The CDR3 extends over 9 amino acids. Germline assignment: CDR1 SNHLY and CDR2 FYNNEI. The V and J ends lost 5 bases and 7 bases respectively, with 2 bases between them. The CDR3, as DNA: TGTGCCAGCAGTTTTGAAGCTTTCTTT. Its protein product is CASSFEAFF.